The 19 T cell receptor beta chains reported below all come from one sample, sequenced in a study of T cell responses to AZD1222 COVID-19 vaccine. Method: immunoSEQ multiplex PCR; TCRdb's copy keeps in-frame clones and lacks some. The sample has approximately 150,000 clones; more than 70% are singletons. The specimen was peripheral blood, collected on day 0 of AZD1222 vaccination. Source of these receptors: an adult in good health.

The rearrangement links TRBV2 to TRBJ2-7; 12 positions match TRBD2. V lost 4 bases to trimming and J lost 1 base; unmatched junction nucleotides: 2. This CDR3 is built from 15 residues. From germline, CDR1 is SNHLY and CDR2 FYNNEI. The CDR3 here is CASSGLAGGSYEQYF. CDR3 DNA sequence: TGTGCCAGCAGTGGTCTAGCGGGGGGGTCCTACGAGCAGTACTTC.

The chain is built from TRBV2 and TRBJ1-5, with D unclear. CDR3 length: 14 amino acids. Per germline, CDR1 SNHLY and CDR2 FYNNEI. The V and J ends lost 6 bases and 4 bases respectively, with 13 bases between them. The CDR3 spells CASRESSGNQPQHF. CDR3 DNA: TGTGCCAGCAGGGAGAGCTCGGGGAATCAGCCCCAGCATTTT.

The chain combines TRBV28 with TRBJ1-2, with D hard to call. The germline V and J ends were trimmed by 7 bases and 7 bases, with 16 bases remaining between them. The CDR3 totals 13 residues. The V gene's germline CDR1 is MDHEN and CDR2 SYDVKM. The CDR3 loop is CASTTWAGVGYTF. DNA for the CDR3: TGTGCCAGCACAACTTGGGCCGGGGTTGGCTACACCTTC.

The rearrangement uses TRBV9 and TRBJ1-3, with D unresolved. Germline V CDR1 and CDR2: SGDLS, YYNGEE. The CDR3 length is 15 residues. V was shortened by 3 bases and J by 0 bases, with 10 bases between the two germline ends. The CDR3 spells CASSESSSSGNTIYF. In DNA form, the CDR3 reads TGTGCCAGCAGCGAATCATCGAGCTCTGGAAACACCATATATTTT.

The chain combines TRBV10-1 with TRBJ1-6; a weak D match, TRBD1 (6 bases). V was shortened by 4 bases and J by 3 bases, with 16 bases between the two germline ends. This CDR3 has 17 residues. The germline V gene has CDR1 WNHNN and CDR2 SYGVQD (reference sequence). CDR3 DNA: TGCGCCAGCAGTGGTTTCCCGGGACACAACTATAATTCACCCCTCCACTTT. Protein: CASSGFPGHNYNSPLHF.

The chain recombines TRBV7-9 with TRBJ2-5; D not resolved. V lost 2 bases, J lost 0 bases, and 7 bases lay in between. Germline V lookup: CDR1 SEHNR, CDR2 FQNEAQ (reference sequence). This CDR3 region has 14 residues. This chain's CDR3 is CASSLRAYQETQYF. CDR3 bases: TGTGCCAGCAGCTTAAGGGCTTACCAAGAGACCCAGTACTTC.

This rearrangement joins TRBV2 to TRBJ1-5, with D uncertain. This CDR3 is 13 amino acids long. Germline V gene data show CDR1 as SNHLY and CDR2 as FYNNEI. With 7 bases removed from V and 5 bases from J, the gap between germline ends came to 12 bases. The chain's CDR3 is CASTSGRDQPQHF. CDR3 nucleotide sequence: TGTGCCAGCACCTCGGGAAGGGATCAGCCCCAGCATTTT. The whole variable domain, filled in from reference TRBV2 and TRBJ1-5, reads EPEVTQTPSHQVTQMGQEVILRCVPISNHLYFYWYRQILGQKVEFLVSFYNNEISEKSEIFDDQFSVERPDGSNFTLKIRSTKLEDSAMYFCASTSGRDQPQHFGDGTRLSIL.

The chain uses TRBV10-3 and TRBJ1-3; maybe TRBD1 (5 bases). The CDR3 is made up of 14 amino acids. V was clipped by 4 bases and J by 0 bases, with 7 bases between them. Germline V gene sequence: CDR1 ENHRY, CDR2 SYGVKD. CDR3 sequence: CAISATASGNTIYF. CDR3 nucleotide sequence: TGTGCCATCAGTGCGACAGCCTCTGGAAACACCATATATTTT.

The CDR3 reads CAYGRLVGYGYTF. The CDR3 DNA reads TGTGCCTATGGACGTCTTGTAGGCTATGGCTACACCTTC. This sequence joins TRBV30 and TRBJ1-2; D unclear. The CDR3 runs 13 residues. Germline V gene data show CDR1 as GTSNPN and CDR2 as SVGIG (reference sequence). V was clipped by 7 bases and J by 4 bases, with 16 bases between them.

This rearrangement joins TRBV4-1 to TRBJ2-7; 8 bases match TRBD1. The germline V gene has CDR1 MGHRA and CDR2 YSYEKL. J lost 2 bases, V lost 4 bases, and 7 bases had no gene match. This CDR3 region has 15 residues. The CDR3 sequence: CASSLTGGGPYEQYF. CDR3 nucleotides: TGCGCCAGCAGCCTAACAGGGGGAGGCCCCTACGAGCAGTACTTC.

The V and J genes are TRBV3-1 (or the pseudogene TRBV3-2) and TRBJ2-3, with D perhaps given as TRBD1 or TRBD2 (7 bases each). CDR1 is LGHDT, CDR2 YNNKEL, per germline (reference sequence). V gave up 1 base and J gave up 6 bases, with 17 bases separating them. CDR3 length: 16 amino acids. CDR3 loop: CASSQVRGGGLDTQYF. In DNA form, the CDR3 reads TGTGCCAGCAGCCAAGTAAGGGGAGGGGGCTTGGATACGCAGTATTTT.

This chain connects TRBV12-3 or TRBV12-4 to TRBJ1-2; TRBD1 aligns across 8 bases. The CDR3 runs 13 residues. The V segment lost 8 bases and the J segment 5 bases; nucleotides outside the gene matches: 7. The CDR3 loop reads CASAPTGEYGYTF. The CDR3 DNA follows: TGTGCCAGCGCCCCGACAGGGGAATATGGCTACACCTTC.

The chain joins TRBV28 to TRBJ2-2; 11 positions agree with TRBD2. CDR3 length: 17 amino acids. Germline-derived CDR1 and CDR2 are MDHEN and SYDVKM. Trimming at V came to 2 bases and at J to 7 bases, leaving 9 bases not matched to a gene. The CDR3, as DNA: TGTGCCAGCAGTTTAATAGCGGGAGGGCCGTTTATCGGGGAGCTGTTTTTT. This sequence encodes CASSLIAGGPFIGELFF. Supplemented by reference TRBV28 and TRBJ2-2, the full variable domain reads DVKVTQSSRYLVKRTGEKVFLECVQDMDHENMFWYRQDPGLGLRLIYFSYDVKMKEKGDIPEGYSVSREKKERFSLILESASTNQTSMYLCASSLIAGGPFIGELFFGEGSRLTVL.

The gene calls are TRBV4-3 and TRBJ1-1; D call uncertain. Germline-derived CDR1 and CDR2 are LGHNA and YSLEER. The length of the CDR3 is 14 residues. Trimming pared 0 bases from V and 7 bases from J, leaving 12 bases between. The DNA of the CDR3 is TGCGCCAGCAGCCAAGATCCGGCAGCCGGTGAAGCTTTCTTT. Amino acid sequence: CASSQDPAAGEAFF.

V usage is TRBV28 and J usage is TRBJ1-2, with D perhaps matching TRBD1 (6 bases). CDR1 and CDR2 (germline): MDHEN, SYDVKM. The CDR3 contains 15 residues. The V end was cut by 4 bases, the J end by 7 bases, with 19 bases between. CDR3 in amino acids: CASSSLPGARVGYTF. CDR3 coding DNA: TGTGCCAGCAGTTCCCTCCCGGGGGCGCGAGTTGGCTACACCTTC.

The chain joins TRBV18 to TRBJ2-1; 13 bases align to TRBD2. Looked up from germline, CDR1 is KGHSH and CDR2 is LQKENI. CDR3 length: 19 amino acids. The ends lost 6 bases at V and 0 bases at J; junction bases unmatched: 11. CDR3 residues: CASSSRTSGGQSSYNEQFF. The DNA of the CDR3 is TGTGCCAGCTCGTCTCGGACTAGCGGGGGCCAGAGCTCCTACAATGAGCAGTTCTTC.

The chain links TRBV9 to TRBJ1-4; 8 bases agree with TRBD1. CDR1 is SGDLS, CDR2 YYNGEE, per germline. Trimming at V came to 2 bases and at J to 3 bases, leaving 0 bases not matched to a gene. The CDR3 sequence is 14 residues long. The DNA of the CDR3 is TGTGCCAGCAGCGTGGGACAGGCTAATGAAAAACTGTTTTTT. Translation: CASSVGQANEKLFF.

Ten or more counts support this clone. The chain couples TRBV27 to TRBJ2-5; 7 bases are shared with TRBD1. The J segment lost 4 bases and the V segment lost 7 bases, leaving 12 bases of the junction unmatched. The germline CDR1 and CDR2 sequences are MNHEY and SMNVEV (reference sequence). CDR3 size: 15 residues. DNA for the CDR3: TGTGCCAGCACCCCCCAGGGGGTCGGCGTAGAGACCCAGTACTTC. Translation gives CASTPQGVGVETQYF.

V usage is TRBV15 and J usage is TRBJ2-5; 8 bases match TRBD2. Germline V lookup: CDR1 LNHNV, CDR2 YYDKDF (reference sequence). This CDR3 has 15 amino acids. V shed 5 bases, J shed 5 bases, and the junction held 10 bases outside the gene matches. The CDR3 sequence is CATSGTLAEAETQYF. The CDR3 nucleotides are TGTGCCACCAGCGGGACACTAGCGGAGGCGGAGACCCAGTACTTC.